This TCR beta chain was found in a study of T-cell reconstitution after alpha-beta-depleted transplantation in children. This clonotype was picked up a small number of times. Its specificity is unknown. Per the germline V gene, CDR1 is MNHEY and CDR2 is SVGAGI. The CDR3 runs to 14 residues. The V gene lost 2 bases and the J gene lost 4 bases, with 8 bases spanning the gap. Preparation of the TCRbeta library was carried out with unique molecular identifiers. TCRdb passed the PCR reads through MiXCR, listing each CDR3 protein once. Among almost 250,000 distinct CDR3 sequences, about 23% were seen once, and the ten largest hold about 2.8%. Study-level points and caveats: Surviving recipient T cells and thymic progenitors accounted for the high day-60 TCRbeta diversity observed in some patients. Reportedly, only several hundred clones from non-depleted graft cells drove alpha-beta T-cell counts at about two months. A year post-transplant, T-cell counts and diversity derived mostly from newly produced T cells.

The sample here was PBMCs, taken before TCRalphabeta/CD19-depleted stem cell transplant. The sequence came from a girl aged 2-10 years with Fanconi anemia, due to receive a stem cell transplant. This sequence joins TRBV6-5 and TRBJ2-2, with no clear D. Written as DNA, the CDR3 is TGTGCCAGCAGTTACACGGCTGTCACCGGGGAGCTGTTTTTT. It codes for CASSYTAVTGELFF.